These 4 T cell receptor beta chains share one sample of origin, sequenced in a study of T cells in narcolepsy. The table came from immunoSEQ multiplex PCR; TCRdb's copy has only in-frame clones and leaves some out. The sample records about 40,000 clones, approximately 90% being singletons. The sequenced sample was CD45RA- memory CD4+ T cells from PBMCs. These receptors were taken from a human donor with narcolepsy.

In the case of this clone: Other DNA sequences in this specimen translate into the identical CDR3. The chain is built from TRBV18 and TRBJ1-2, with TRBD1 as a possible D gene (6 bases). V lost 3 bases and J 1 base, leaving 12 bases between the germline ends. The CDR3 contains 15 residues. Per the germline V gene, CDR1 is KGHSH and CDR2 is LQKENI. CDR3 DNA: TGTGCCAGCTCACCCGGTGGACAGCTTAACTATGGCTACACCTTC. Its translation is CASSPGGQLNYGYTF.

This clone appeared once. J is TRBJ2-2 and V is TRBV30; unclear D gene. V dropped 2 bases and J dropped 5 bases, with 9 bases sitting between them. This CDR3 is 13 amino acids long. Germline CDR1 and CDR2: GTSNPN and SVGIG (reference sequence). In DNA, the CDR3 is TGTGCCTGGAGTCCCTATAGGACCGGGGAGCTGTTTTTT. It encodes CAWSPYRTGELFF.

This sequence joins TRBV4-2 and TRBJ2-5; D unresolved. Trimming shortened V by 8 bases and J by 2 bases, and 12 bases separated the two germline ends. The CDR3 covers 13 residues. CDR1 is LGHNA, CDR2 YNFKEQ, per germline. The CDR3 nucleotides are TGTGCCAGCGCCGCTTCCCGTCAAGAGACCCAGTACTTC. This codes for CASAASRQETQYF.

The chain employs TRBV11-3 and TRBJ1-3; unclear D gene. V was clipped by 0 bases and J by 1 base, with 1 base between them. CDR1 is SGHNT, CDR2 YENEEA, per germline. This CDR3 comprises 13 residues. The CDR3 sequence is CASSLESGNTIYF. CDR3 DNA sequence: TGTGCCAGCAGCTTAGAATCTGGAAACACCATATATTTT.